The next 31 T cell receptor beta chains were all read from a single sample in a study of technical replicates of blood from a few donors. The repertoire was sequenced with immunoSEQ multiplex PCR; TCRdb's copy has only in-frame clones and lacks some. The sample yields more than 45,000 clones, about nine tenths seen once. The specimen sequenced was PBMCs. The receptors stem from a human donor in good health. Some clones in this sample may be carry-over from other donors' samples.

This chain connects TRBV11-2 to TRBJ1-3, with D unclear. The CDR3 has 13 residues. V was cut by 3 bases and J by 3 bases, with 6 bases left in between. The germline gives CDR1 SGHAT, CDR2 FQNNGV. CDR3 in amino acids: CASSLEYGNTIYF. Written as DNA, the CDR3 is TGTGCCAGCAGCTTGGAGTATGGAAACACCATATATTTT.

V is TRBV4-1 and J is TRBJ2-7, with D tentatively TRBD2 (5 bases). The CDR3 covers 13 residues. With 5 bases removed from V and 7 bases from J, the gap between germline ends came to 15 bases. CDR1 and CDR2 from the germline V gene are MGHRA and YSYEKL. The CDR3 loop is CASSDQAGWEQYF. Written as DNA, the CDR3 is TGCGCCAGCAGCGATCAGGCGGGTTGGGAGCAGTACTTC.

This chain connects TRBV2 to TRBJ2-3; unclear D gene. Germline V gene sequence: CDR1 SNHLY, CDR2 FYNNEI. V dropped 6 bases and J dropped 0 bases, with 10 bases sitting between them. CDR3 length: 14 amino acids. The CDR3 region has the DNA TGTGCCAGCAGCCTCTTAATTAGCACAGATACGCAGTATTTT. Amino acids: CASSLLISTDTQYF.

CDR3 DNA: TGTGCCAGCAGCTTAGTTCGGGGGGAGCAGTACTTC. This gives the protein CASSLVRGEQYF. The V call is TRBV7-9, the J call TRBJ2-7; D might be TRBD2 (6 bases). Between the trimmed V and J ends, which lost 1 base and 7 bases, there was a span of 8 bases. The CDR3 covers 12 residues. Per the germline V gene, CDR1 is SEHNR and CDR2 is FQNEAQ (reference sequence).

The chain links TRBV6-1 to TRBJ1-6, with 8 positions matching TRBD1. Germline CDR1 is MNHNS and CDR2 is SASEGT. The J segment lost 9 bases and the V segment lost 2 bases, leaving 6 bases of the junction unmatched. CDR3 length equals 15 residues. The CDR3 nucleotides are TGTGCCAGCAGTGAATATAGCAGGGGGCTTTCACCCCTCCACTTT. Its protein is CASSEYSRGLSPLHF.

The rearrangement links TRBV7-2 to TRBJ2-7; possible D gene TRBD2, 7 bases. Germline V gives CDR1 SGHTA, CDR2 FQGNSA. V was cut by 3 bases and J by 2 bases, with 17 bases left in between. This CDR3 is built from 16 residues. DNA for the CDR3: TGTGCCAGCAGCTTCTTTGGGAGCGGGGACACCTACGAGCAGTACTTC. Its translation: CASSFFGSGDTYEQYF.

In this sample, this clone turned up once. The CDR3 nucleotides are TGTGCCAGCAGCCTGACAGCCGGCAAAGATACGCAGTATTTT. Translation gives CASSLTAGKDTQYF. The chain combines TRBV5-4 with TRBJ2-3; maybe TRBD1 (5 bases). V shed 4 bases and J shed 5 bases, with 14 bases lying between them. The CDR3 length is 14 residues. The V gene's germline CDR1 is SGHNT and CDR2 YYREEE (reference sequence).

The chain is built from TRBV4-3 and TRBJ2-1, with D perhaps matching TRBD1 (5 bases). This CDR3 is 15 amino acids long. Germline V gives CDR1 LGHNA, CDR2 YSLEER. Deletions cut 0 bases from V and 5 bases from J, with 11 bases between. Here the CDR3 reads CASSQERGSDNEQFF. For the CDR3, the DNA is TGCGCCAGCAGCCAAGAAAGGGGTTCGGACAATGAGCAGTTCTTC.

This sequence joins TRBV5-1 and TRBJ2-7; 15 bases are shared with TRBD2. CDR1 is SGHRS, CDR2 YFSETQ, per germline. Trimming took 7 bases from V and 6 from J; bases not matched to a gene: 11. The CDR3 extends over 16 amino acids. The CDR3 nucleotides read TGCGCCAGCCGCAAAGGGACTAGCGGGGGGAGTAGCGAGCAGTACTTC. Translated, it gives CASRKGTSGGSSEQYF.

This clone has only a few counts. This sequence joins TRBV27 and TRBJ2-7; 7 nucleotides agree with TRBD1. The CDR3 contains 15 residues. Germline CDR1 and CDR2: MNHEY and SMNVEV (reference sequence). Trimming removed 3 bases from V and 2 bases from J; junction bases left unmatched: 7. CDR3 nucleotides: TGTGCCAGCAGTTTCTCAACAGGGGACGCCTACGAGCAGTACTTC. This translates into CASSFSTGDAYEQYF.

V is TRBV6-1 and J is TRBJ2-7; 7 nucleotides line up with TRBD1. The CDR3 extends over 14 amino acids. The germline CDR1 and CDR2 sequences are MNHNS and SASEGT. Unmatched junction bases numbered 11, after V lost 7 bases and J lost 5 bases. This chain's CDR3 is CASTVRGRSHEQYF. The CDR3 DNA sequence: TGTGCCAGCACCGTGAGGGGGCGCAGTCACGAGCAGTACTTC.

The chain links TRBV7-9 to TRBJ2-7, with D uncertain. CDR3 size: 11 residues. Germline lookup yields CDR1 SEHNR and CDR2 FQNEAQ (reference sequence). With 0 bases removed from V and 6 bases from J, the gap between germline ends came to 3 bases. CDR3 amino acids: CASSLALEQYF. As DNA, the CDR3 is TGTGCCAGCAGCTTAGCTCTCGAGCAGTACTTC. Looking up the rest from reference TRBV7-9 and TRBJ2-7 gives the full variable domain: DTGVSQNPRHKITKRGQNVTFRCDPISEHNRLYWYRQTLGQGPEFLTYFQNEAQLEKSRLLSDRFSAERPKGSFSTLEIQRTEQGDSAMYLCASSLALEQYFGPGTRLTVT.

This clone was recorded once. The chain couples TRBV7-2 to TRBJ2-5, with D possibly matching TRBD2 (5 bases). V dropped 5 bases and J dropped 0 bases, with 13 bases sitting between them. Germline V CDR1 and CDR2: SGHTA, FQGNSA. This CDR3 is built from 15 residues. DNA of the CDR3: TGTGCCAGCAGCCCGAGGGCCTCGTACCAAGAGACCCAGTACTTC. It is translated as CASSPRASYQETQYF.

The chain combines TRBV18 with TRBJ2-7, with 11 bases fitting TRBD1. Per germline, CDR1 KGHSH and CDR2 LQKENI. CDR3 length: 15 residues. Trimming at V came to 0 bases and at J to 2 bases, leaving 0 bases not matched to a gene. CDR3 sequence: CASSPPGQGAYEQYF. CDR3 coding DNA: TGTGCCAGCTCACCACCGGGACAGGGGGCCTACGAGCAGTACTTC.

This rearrangement joins TRBV10-3 to TRBJ2-3; possible D gene TRBD1, 6 bases. The V gene lost 2 bases and the J gene lost 2 bases, with 11 bases spanning the gap. Germline-derived CDR1 and CDR2 are ENHRY and SYGVKD. This CDR3 has 15 amino acids. The CDR3 nucleotides read TGTGCCATCAGTGAGCCGACAGGATACACAGATACGCAGTATTTT. Protein product: CAISEPTGYTDTQYF.

The chain joins TRBV5-1 to TRBJ2-2, with TRBD2 matching over 15 bases. The CDR3 sequence is 15 residues long. From germline, CDR1 is SGHRS and CDR2 YFSETQ. After removal of 7 bases from V and 8 bases from J, the junction contained 6 bases not matched to a gene. The CDR3 spells CASLGLAGGPGELFF. DNA of the CDR3: TGCGCCAGCCTGGGACTAGCGGGAGGCCCGGGGGAGCTGTTTTTT.

V is TRBV9 and J is TRBJ2-1; the match to TRBD2 covers 8 bases. Germline V gene data show CDR1 as SGDLS and CDR2 as YYNGEE. The CDR3 has 14 amino acids. The J segment lost 8 bases and the V segment lost 0 bases, leaving 4 bases of the junction unmatched. DNA for the CDR3: TGTGCCAGCAGCGTAGAGGGCGGGGGGTATGAGCAGTTCTTC. Translated: CASSVEGGGYEQFF. Variable domain in full (rest from reference TRBV9 and TRBJ2-1): DSGVTQTPKHLITATGQRVTLRCSPRSGDLSVYWYQQSLDQGLQFLIQYYNGEERAKGNILERFSAQQFPDLHSELNLSSLELGDSALYFCASSVEGGGYEQFFGPGTRLTVL.

The J gene is TRBJ2-3, the V gene TRBV6-1; TRBD1 agrees at 8 bases. J lost 4 bases, V lost 3 bases, and 3 bases had no gene match. The CDR3 has 14 residues. Germline loops: CDR1 MNHNS, CDR2 SASEGT. The DNA for the CDR3 is TGTGCCAGCAGTGACAGGGGGCCTTCAGATACGCAGTATTTT. Protein product: CASSDRGPSDTQYF.

This chain connects TRBV4-3 to TRBJ2-1; TRBD2 agrees at 14 bases. V trimming: 3 bases; J trimming: 8 bases; junction bases outside the gene matches: 9. CDR3 length equals 17 residues. Germline V gives CDR1 LGHNA, CDR2 YSLEER. The CDR3 loop reads CASSQAGGTSGSYEQFF. The CDR3 DNA reads TGCGCCAGCAGCCAGGCTGGCGGGACTAGCGGGAGCTATGAGCAGTTCTTC.

The chain carries TRBV5-1 and TRBJ2-3, with TRBD1 matching over 7 bases. J was trimmed by 7 bases and V by 0 bases; bases with no gene match: 8. The CDR3 is made up of 15 amino acids. CDR1 and CDR2 from the germline V gene are SGHRS and YFSETQ. This CDR3 reads CASSLGQGRFNTQYF. Written as DNA, the CDR3 is TGCGCCAGCAGCTTGGGACAGGGCCGTTTTAATACGCAGTATTTT.

The chain joins TRBV7-8 to TRBJ2-1; 7 nucleotides agree with TRBD1. CDR3 size: 13 residues. The germline V gene has CDR1 SGHVS and CDR2 FQNEAQ. With V trimmed by 4 bases and J by 10 bases, 7 bases remained unmatched. This CDR3 is CASSSDRVGEQFF. In nucleotides, the CDR3 is TGTGCCAGCAGCTCCGACAGGGTTGGGGAGCAGTTCTTC.

The V and J genes are TRBV13 and TRBJ1-4; TRBD1 might be the D (6 bases). The CDR3 contains 14 residues. V was cut by 2 bases and J by 5 bases, with 9 bases left in between. Per germline, CDR1 PRHDT and CDR2 FYEKMQ (reference sequence). CDR3 sequence (DNA): TGTGCCAGCAGCTTAAGGCAGGGGAATGAAAAACTGTTTTTT. This translates into CASSLRQGNEKLFF.

V usage is TRBV5-4 and J usage is TRBJ2-5; 8 nucleotides align to TRBD2. The CDR3 spans 15 residues. J was trimmed by 5 bases and V by 2 bases; bases with no gene match: 8. Germline V gene lookup returns CDR1 SGHNT and CDR2 YYREEE (reference sequence). CDR3 protein: CASSFGGAGRETQYF. CDR3 in DNA: TGTGCCAGCAGCTTCGGGGGGGCCGGGAGGGAGACCCAGTACTTC.

This clone was seen a single time. The CDR3 reads CASSLGGRTADTQYF. CDR3 nucleotides: TGTGCCAGCAGCCTTGGGGGCAGGACCGCAGATACGCAGTATTTT. The chain links TRBV7-9 to TRBJ2-3; TRBD1 is a possible D gene (6 bases). This CDR3 region has 15 residues. CDR1 and CDR2 (germline): SEHNR, FQNEAQ (reference sequence). With 5 bases removed from V and 4 bases from J, the gap between germline ends came to 16 bases. Full variable domain (remainder filled in from reference TRBV7-9 and TRBJ2-3): DTGVSQNPRHKITKRGQNVTFRCDPISEHNRLYWYRQTLGQGPEFLTYFQNEAQLEKSRLLSDRFSAERPKGSFSTLEIQRTEQGDSAMYLCASSLGGRTADTQYFGPGTRLTVL.

This clone appeared a few times. The genes are TRBV5-1 and TRBJ2-7, with D possibly matching TRBD2 (5 bases). The germline V gene has CDR1 SGHRS and CDR2 YFSETQ. This CDR3 spans 15 amino acids. The V end lost 0 bases, the J end lost 0 bases, and 10 bases lay between the germline ends. DNA of the CDR3: TGCGCCAGCAGCTTGGAAGCGGAACTCTCCTACGAGCAGTACTTC. This translates into CASSLEAELSYEQYF. Combining the CDR3 with reference TRBV5-1 and TRBJ2-7 gives the whole variable domain KAGVTQTPRYLIKTRGQQVTLSCSPISGHRSVSWYQQTPGQGLQFLFEYFSETQRNKGNFPGRFSGRQFSNSRSEMNVSTLELGDSALYLCASSLEAELSYEQYFGPGTRLTVT.

This chain uses TRBV29-1 with TRBJ2-7; tentative D call: TRBD1 (5 bases). This CDR3 is built from 12 residues. V dropped 3 bases and J dropped 1 base, with 7 bases sitting between them. Germline values: CDR1 SQVTM, CDR2 ANQGSEA. The CDR3 here is CSVEGRSYEQYF. CDR3 DNA: TGCAGCGTTGAGGGGCGATCCTACGAGCAGTACTTC.

This chain uses TRBV4-2 with TRBJ2-7; D is possibly TRBD1 (7 bases). Trimming shortened V by 3 bases and J by 4 bases, and 13 bases separated the two germline ends. The V gene's germline CDR1 is LGHNA and CDR2 YNFKEQ. The CDR3 is 14 amino acids. CDR3: CASSHLEGAYEQYF. The CDR3 region has the DNA TGTGCCAGCAGCCATTTGGAGGGGGCTTACGAGCAGTACTTC.

The V and J genes are TRBV25-1 and TRBJ2-2; 11 bases match TRBD2. CDR3 length equals 15 residues. The germline gives CDR1 MGHDK, CDR2 SYGVNS. The trim removed 5 bases at V and 6 bases at J, leaving 5 bases unmatched. The CDR3 sequence: CASSRGLAGSGELFF. In DNA form, the CDR3 reads TGTGCCAGCAGTCGAGGACTAGCGGGTTCCGGGGAGCTGTTTTTT.

The rearrangement links TRBV27 to TRBJ1-2; 9 bases agree with TRBD1. V shed 8 bases, J shed 4 bases, and the junction held 5 bases outside the gene matches. CDR1 and CDR2 from the germline V gene are MNHEY and SMNVEV (reference sequence). The CDR3 covers 13 residues. The DNA of the CDR3 is TGTGCCAGCCGCACAGGGGGCGGCTATGGCTACACCTTC. Translated: CASRTGGGYGYTF.

The chain has TRBV9 and TRBJ2-3; 8 bases are a match to TRBD2. CDR3 length equals 18 residues. Germline values: CDR1 SGDLS, CDR2 YYNGEE. The V and J ends lost 0 bases and 0 bases, in that order; junction bases with no gene match: 9. The CDR3 DNA reads as TGTGCCAGCAGCGTAGCTTTTAGTAGCGGGGTTAGCACAGATACGCAGTATTTT. It codes for CASSVAFSSGVSTDTQYF.

The chain joins TRBV7-9 to TRBJ2-7; 9 positions match TRBD2. Germline loops: CDR1 SEHNR, CDR2 FQNEAQ (reference sequence). The ends lost 4 bases at V and 6 bases at J; junction bases unmatched: 10. The CDR3 sequence is 15 residues long. CDR3 nucleotide sequence: TGTGCCAGCAGCTCACTTAGCGGGAGTCGGTCCGAGCAGTACTTC. This gives the protein CASSSLSGSRSEQYF.